Below, 8 T cell receptor beta chains from the same sample are listed, as sequenced in a study of early T cells in non-severe SARS-CoV-2 infection. TCRdb called the 5' RACE reads again in MiXCR, with one record for every CDR3 protein. This table has 50,000 to 65,000 distinct CDR3 sequences, around 18% appearing once. Sequencing used whole blood, obtained at baseline. The receptors were sampled from an adult who was a healthcare worker with PCR-confirmed SARS-CoV-2 infection or an uninfected control (not recorded which).

This sequence joins TRBV5-5 and TRBJ1-5; no firm D call. Deletions cut 3 bases from V and 4 bases from J, with 8 bases between. The CDR3 runs to 13 residues. In germline, CDR1 is SGHKS, CDR2 YYEKEE (reference sequence). CDR3 DNA sequence: TGTGCCAGCAGCTCCGTCTATAATCAGCCCCAGCATTTT. Residues: CASSSVYNQPQHF.

V is TRBV5-1 and J is TRBJ1-2; D possibly corresponds to TRBD1 (5 bases). Per germline, CDR1 SGHRS and CDR2 YFSETQ. The CDR3 covers 15 residues. V was trimmed by 0 bases and J by 5 bases, leaving 14 bases between them. This CDR3 is CASSLVTGLGYGYTF. As DNA, the CDR3 is TGCGCCAGCAGCTTGGTTACAGGCCTTGGGTATGGCTACACCTTC. Looking up the rest from reference TRBV5-1 and TRBJ1-2 gives the full variable domain: KAGVTQTPRYLIKTRGQQVTLSCSPISGHRSVSWYQQTPGQGLQFLFEYFSETQRNKGNFPGRFSGRQFSNSRSEMNVSTLELGDSALYLCASSLVTGLGYGYTFGSGTRLTVV.

The CDR3 reads CASSLVAGAGELFF. The CDR3 DNA reads as TGCGCCAGCAGCTTGGTAGCGGGAGCCGGGGAGCTGTTTTTT. The chain carries TRBV5-1 and TRBJ2-2, with TRBD2 matching over 9 bases. The CDR3 sequence is 14 residues long. CDR1 is SGHRS, CDR2 YFSETQ, per germline. Unmatched junction bases numbered 0, after V lost 0 bases and J lost 6 bases.

In this sample, this clonotype turned up a few times. The chain links TRBV6-2 or TRBV6-3 to TRBJ2-1; D remains ambiguous. The CDR3 totals 11 residues. Germline CDR1 MNHEY, CDR2 SVGEGT. V was clipped by 6 bases and J by 9 bases, with 9 bases between them. In DNA, the CDR3 is TGTGCCAGCAGAGACGCCGGTGAGCAGTTCTTC. Its protein product is CASRDAGEQFF.

This clonotype has a count of ten or more. V usage is TRBV6-1 and J usage is TRBJ2-7, with a weak D call TRBD1 (6 bases). The CDR3 sequence is 13 residues long. Germline V gene sequence: CDR1 MNHNS, CDR2 SASEGT. Trimming removed 3 bases at V and 2 bases at J, with 8 bases between. CDR3 DNA: TGTGCCAGCAGTGAGCAGGGGACCTACGAGCAGTACTTC. Translation gives CASSEQGTYEQYF.

This chain joins TRBV12-3 or TRBV12-4 and TRBJ1-4, with D uncertain. The CDR3 runs to 13 residues. Trimming pared 4 bases from V and 1 base from J, leaving 4 bases between. CDR3 residues: CASSWRTNEKLFF. The CDR3 DNA follows: TGTGCCAGCAGTTGGAGAACTAATGAAAAACTGTTTTTT.

This clonotype was seen more than once but under ten times. This chain joins TRBV6-1 and TRBJ2-1; TRBD1 matches 7 bases. From germline, CDR1 is MNHNS and CDR2 SASEGT. V shed 5 bases and J 8 bases; nucleotides not matched to a gene: 3. This CDR3 spans 12 amino acids. The CDR3 here is CASSFDRDEQFF. The CDR3, as DNA: TGTGCCAGCAGTTTCGACAGGGATGAGCAGTTCTTC.

The rearrangement uses TRBV5-1 and TRBJ2-1, with 11 bases that match TRBD2. V lost 7 bases to trimming and J lost 5 bases; unmatched junction nucleotides: 8. The germline V gene has CDR1 SGHRS and CDR2 YFSETQ. This CDR3 is built from 15 residues. CDR3 coding DNA: TGCGCCAGCGGGGCCGGGACTAGCGGCCACAATGAGCAGTTCTTC. Its protein is CASGAGTSGHNEQFF.